This note documents a single TCR beta chain sequence. The data are from a study of T cells in Graves' hyperthyroidism and ophthalmopathy. Germline CDR1 DFQATT, CDR2 SNEGSKA (reference sequence). This CDR3 has 15 residues. J was trimmed by 1 base and V by 0 bases; bases with no gene match: 4. RNA transcripts gave rise to amplified TCR beta CDR3 regions. First-round RT-PCR of the TCR CDR3 relied on the HTBI primer set. TCRdb processed the multiplex PCR reads anew with MiXCR; each CDR3 protein has one entry. This table has nearly 600,000 distinct CDR3 sequences, 14% appearing once. Source material: blood. The chain joins TRBV20-1 to TRBJ2-7; 9 bases line up with TRBD1. The TCR comes from a woman aged 18-35 years with Graves' ophthalmopathy. The CDR3 here is CSARDMDRGSYEQYF. CDR3 nucleotides: TGCAGTGCTAGAGATATGGACAGGGGTTCCTACGAGCAGTACTTC.